Listed below are T cell receptor beta chains from one sample, sequenced in a study of OX40 agonist ivuxolimab in advanced cancers. Some clones are missing from TCRdb's copy, which holds only in-frame ones; the method was immunoSEQ multiplex PCR. This table has 30,000 to 40,000 clones, 80% to 95% appearing once. Sequencing used CD4+ or CD8+ T cells sorted from blood, obtained in a trial of the OX40 agonist ivuxolimab. The receptors originated from an adult with an advanced solid tumor such as melanoma, head and neck, liver or kidney cancer. CDR3s include the opening cysteine and the closing phenylalanine or tryptophan. The order of the fields is D gene, J gene, V gene, clone size, CDR3 protein, CDR3 DNA. A D gene is named only where the DNA matches it firmly. Expanded clones get a size class; other rows say once, few or many, or leave the size out.

- TRBJ1-2 TRBV6-1 - CASRPGPNYGYTF TGTGCCAGCCGCCCAGGGCCTAACTATGGCTACACCTTC
- TRBJ2-1 TRBV10-3 - CAISITTGSDEQFF TGTGCCATCAGTATAACGACAGGCAGCGATGAGCAGTTCTTC
TRBD2 TRBJ2-7 TRBV27 - CASSPRTSGRSYEQYF TGTGCCAGCAGTCCCAGGACTAGCGGGAGGTCCTACGAGCAGTACTTC
- TRBJ2-2 TRBV2 - CASSGYYTGELFF TGTGCCAGCAGTGGTTACTATACCGGGGAGCTGTTTTTT
TRBD1 TRBJ1-2 TRBV6-5 - CASSRATGGSGYTF TGTGCCAGCAGTCGAGCGACAGGGGGCTCTGGCTACACCTTC
TRBD2 TRBJ2-1 TRBV18 - CASSPVLGGGYNEQFF TGTGCCAGCTCACCCGTTTTGGGCGGGGGGTACAATGAGCAGTTCTTC
- TRBJ1-2 TRBV25-1 - CASSVDNRAPYGYTF TGTGCCAGCAGTGTCGATAACAGGGCCCCCTATGGCTACACCTTC
- TRBJ2-3 TRBV28 once CASSGSTDTQYF TGTGCCAGCAGTGGAAGTACAGATACGCAGTATTTT
TRBD1 TRBJ1-4 TRBV4-3 - CASSHDLGTDGEKLFF TGCGCCAGCAGCCACGATCTGGGGACAGATGGTGAAAAACTGTTTTTT
- TRBJ1-2 TRBV30 - CAWSVTDGYTF TGTGCCTGGAGTGTAACGGATGGCTACACCTTC
TRBD1 TRBJ1-5 TRBV6-6 - CASRPDRDQPQHF TGTGCCAGCAGACCGGACAGGGATCAGCCCCAGCATTTT
- TRBJ1-3 TRBV30 once CAWAKMVGKNTIYF TGTGCCTGGGCCAAGATGGTAGGAAAAAACACCATATATTTT
- TRBJ2-7 TRBV28 - CASTSRVGSYEQYF TGTGCCAGCACCTCGCGAGTTGGGTCCTACGAGCAGTACTTC
TRBD2 TRBJ2-5 TRBV6-1 - CASSASAGASGSRETQYF TGTGCCAGCAGTGCCTCCGCGGGGGCTAGCGGGAGCCGGGAGACCCAGTACTTC
- TRBJ2-7 TRBV5-1 - CASSPDSSTSQQYF TGCGCCAGCAGCCCGGACTCCTCTACCTCCCAGCAGTACTTC
- TRBJ1-3 TRBV20-1 few CSAVGNTIYF TGCAGTGCGGTTGGAAACACCATATATTTT
- TRBJ2-2 TRBV7-3 - CASSLSPPGSTGELFF TGTGCCAGCAGCTTATCCCCCCCCGGGAGCACCGGGGAGCTGTTTTTT
- TRBJ2-7 TRBV7-2 once CASSRTVFEYEQYF TGTGCCAGCAGCCGGACAGTGTTCGAATACGAGCAGTACTTC
TRBD1 TRBJ1-5 TRBV2 - CASSTDRGGNQPQHF TGTGCCAGCAGTACGGACAGGGGAGGCAATCAGCCCCAGCATTTT
- TRBJ2-7 TRBV9 - CASSVEGAGLYEQYF TGTGCCAGCAGCGTAGAGGGCGCAGGACTCTACGAGCAGTACTTC
- TRBJ1-1 TRBV7-9 - CASSLVVGVDLYAEAFF TGTGCCAGCAGCTTAGTGGTAGGGGTGGATCTTTACGCTGAAGCTTTCTTT
- TRBJ1-2 TRBV10-3 - CAINPLEGGRYGYTF TGTGCCATCAACCCTTTGGAGGGAGGTCGGTATGGCTACACCTTC
TRBD1 TRBJ1-6 TRBV30 - CAWSSMTGNSPLHF TGTGCCTGGAGTTCTATGACAGGGAATTCACCCCTCCACTTT
TRBD1 TRBJ2-2 TRBV4-3 - CASSPRTGGAPTGELFF TGCGCCAGCAGCCCACGGACAGGGGGCGCACCCACCGGGGAGCTGTTTTTT
- TRBJ1-1 TRBV7-9 - CASSHEGYTEAFF TGTGCCAGCAGCCATGAAGGATACACTGAAGCTTTCTTT
- TRBJ2-3 TRBV4-3 - CASRRGEGARYTDTQYF TGCGCCAGCCGACGCGGGGAAGGGGCCCGATACACAGATACGCAGTATTTT
- TRBJ1-4 TRBV19 - CASSMGTATNEKLFF TGTGCCAGTAGTATGGGGACCGCAACTAATGAAAAACTGTTTTTT
TRBD1 TRBJ1-2 TRBV6-5 - CASSRQGYGYTF TGTGCCAGCAGCCGACAGGGATATGGCTACACCTTC
- TRBJ2-1 TRBV7-9 - CASTKGPSPNEQFF TGTGCCAGCACCAAAGGACCTAGTCCCAATGAGCAGTTCTTC
- TRBJ1-5 TRBV7-8 - CASSLHNQPQHF TGTGCCAGCAGCTTGCACAATCAGCCCCAGCATTTT
- TRBJ1-4 TRBV2 - CASSANNEKLFF TGTGCCAGCAGTGCCAATAATGAAAAACTGTTTTTT
- TRBJ1-2 TRBV28 once CAGSTTNYGYTF TGTGCCGGCAGTACCACTAACTATGGCTACACCTTC
- TRBJ2-7 TRBV5-8 - CASSPRGGTSYEQYF TGTGCCAGCAGCCCCAGGGGGGGGACATCCTACGAGCAGTACTTC
TRBD1 TRBJ1-2 TRBV29-1 - CSVGDRGLTF TGCAGCGTGGGAGACAGGGGCCTCACCTTC
- TRBJ1-1 TRBV10-3 - CASRQPNTEAFF TGTGCCAGCAGACAACCGAACACTGAAGCTTTCTTT
TRBD2 TRBJ2-3 TRBV19 once CASSFSGTSGGAKTDTQYF TGTGCCAGTAGTTTCTCCGGGACTAGCGGGGGGGCGAAAACAGATACGCAGTATTTT
TRBD1 TRBJ2-7 TRBV5-6 - CASSAPGQTYEQYF TGTGCCAGCAGCGCCCCGGGACAGACCTACGAGCAGTACTTC
TRBD2 TRBJ2-7 TRBV5-5 - CASSRQTSGSTYYEQYF TGTGCCAGCAGCCGCCAGACTAGCGGCTCTACCTACTACGAGCAGTACTTC
- TRBJ2-3 TRBV10-3 - CAISERFTQSLSTDTQYF TGTGCCATCAGTGAAAGGTTCACCCAATCTCTAAGCACAGATACGCAGTATTTT
- TRBJ2-3 TRBV11-2 - CASSSRSGSGDTQYF TGTGCCAGCAGCTCTCGATCCGGCTCTGGGGATACGCAGTATTTT
- TRBJ1-6 TRBV27 - CASSHTSGQSVPPLHF TGTGCCAGCAGCCATACGTCGGGGCAGTCTGTACCACCCCTCCACTTT
TRBD2 TRBJ2-1 TRBV7-9 - CASSFVSGGYNEQFF TGTGCCAGCAGCTTTGTCTCGGGGGGCTACAATGAGCAGTTCTTC
TRBD1 TRBJ1-2 TRBV6-1 - CASSGDRTNYGYTF TGTGCCAGCAGCGGGGACAGGACTAACTATGGCTACACCTTC
- TRBJ2-2 TRBV6-1 - CASTTGPQGAGELFF TGTGCCAGCACGACGGGACCGCAAGGGGCCGGGGAGCTGTTTTTT
TRBD1 TRBJ2-2 TRBV19 - CASTPTGRTGELFF TGTGCCAGTACCCCGACAGGGCGCACCGGGGAGCTGTTTTTT
- TRBJ1-2 TRBV28 - CASRLTENYGYTF TGTGCCAGCAGACTTACAGAGAACTATGGCTACACCTTC
TRBD1 TRBJ2-3 TRBV27 - CASSLGQSTDTQYF TGTGCCAGCAGCCTGGGACAGAGCACAGATACGCAGTATTTT
TRBD1 TRBJ1-4 TRBV6-6 - CASSGQGENEKLFF TGTGCCAGCAGTGGACAGGGCGAAAATGAAAAACTGTTTTTT
- TRBJ1-2 TRBV28 - CASKVGTPYGYTF TGTGCCAGCAAAGTCGGGACACCTTATGGCTACACCTTC
- TRBJ2-3 TRBV6-6 - CASSYQGTSTDTQYF TGTGCCAGCAGTTACCAGGGGACTAGCACAGATACGCAGTATTTT
- TRBJ2-5 TRBV29-1 - CSVRGSGETQYF TGCAGCGTTAGGGGGTCGGGAGAGACCCAGTACTTC
TRBD1 TRBJ1-6 TRBV6-5 - CASSRQGDSPLHF TGTGCCAGCAGCCGACAGGGAGACTCACCCCTCCACTTT
- TRBJ1-6 TRBV7-9 - CASSRNVPGLNSPLHF TGTGCCAGCAGCCGAAACGTACCGGGCTTAAATTCACCCCTCCACTTT